The present entry profiles one T cell receptor beta chain with its context. Antigen unknown. The data derive from a study of T cells in Graves' hyperthyroidism and ophthalmopathy. Study findings and constraints: Ophthalmopathy onset followed model prediction by a median around six months.

The germline gives CDR1 SGHVS, CDR2 FNYEAQ. The CDR3 runs 15 residues. The trim removed 4 bases at V and 6 bases at J, leaving 7 bases unmatched. Using RNA transcripts as the source, TCR beta CDR3 regions were amplified. With the HTBI primer set, the TCR CDR3 went through a first round of RT-PCR. TCRdb fed the multiplex PCR reads into MiXCR, producing one record per CDR3 protein. Here the sample spans around 110,000 distinct CDR3 sequences, about 16% being singletons. Isolation of PBMCs was performed on 10 ml fresh peripheral blood. The chain recombines TRBV7-6 with TRBJ2-2; 8 nucleotides align to TRBD1. The receptor's source is a woman between 50 and 59 years old with Graves' hyperthyroidism. The sample was blood. DNA for the CDR3: TGTGCCAGCAGCTACACAGGGGGGCGGTCCGGGGAGCTGTTTTTT. Its protein product is CASSYTGGRSGELFF.